This TCR beta chain is drawn from a study of blood T cell repertoires in COVID-19. Only in-frame clones appear in the TCRdb table, and some are missing; sequencing was by immunoSEQ multiplex PCR. This table has 40,000 to 55,000 clones, around 90% appearing once. With 3 bases removed from V and 5 bases from J, the gap between germline ends came to 8 bases. Germline V gives CDR1 SGHTA, CDR2 FQGNSA. CDR3 length: 14 amino acids. This clone has more than one count but fewer than ten. The sequence derives from a middle-aged man with COVID-19, enrolled during active disease. The sample consisted of peripheral blood. This chain joins TRBV7-2 and TRBJ1-6; D gene ambiguous. This chain's CDR3 is CASSFSHNNSPLHF. As DNA, the CDR3 is TGTGCCAGCAGCTTTTCACATAATAATTCACCCCTCCACTTT. The full variable domain, its missing parts supplied by reference TRBV7-2 and TRBJ1-6, is GAGVSQSPSNKVTEKGKDVELRCDPISGHTALYWYRQSLGQGLEFLIYFQGNSAPDKSGLPSDRFSAERTGGSVSTLTIQRTQQEDSAVYLCASSFSHNNSPLHFGNGTRLTVT.